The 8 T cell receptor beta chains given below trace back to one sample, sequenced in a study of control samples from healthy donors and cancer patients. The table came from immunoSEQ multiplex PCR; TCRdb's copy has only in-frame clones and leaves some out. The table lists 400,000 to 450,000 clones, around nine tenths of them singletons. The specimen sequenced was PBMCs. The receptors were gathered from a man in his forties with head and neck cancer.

CDR3 bases: TGTGCCAGCAGCCCCCAGGGGGGGAACTATGGCTACACCTTC. Amino acid sequence: CASSPQGGNYGYTF. This chain joins TRBV7-3 and TRBJ1-2; the match to TRBD1 covers 7 bases. With V trimmed by 5 bases and J by 2 bases, 5 bases remained unmatched. Germline V CDR1 and CDR2: SGHTA, FQGTGA. CDR3 length: 14 residues.

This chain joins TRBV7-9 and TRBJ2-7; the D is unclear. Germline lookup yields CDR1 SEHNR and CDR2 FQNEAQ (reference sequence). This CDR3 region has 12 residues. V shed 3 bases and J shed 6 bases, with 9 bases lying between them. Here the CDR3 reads CASSFTPAEQYF. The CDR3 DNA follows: TGTGCCAGCAGCTTCACCCCCGCCGAGCAGTACTTC.

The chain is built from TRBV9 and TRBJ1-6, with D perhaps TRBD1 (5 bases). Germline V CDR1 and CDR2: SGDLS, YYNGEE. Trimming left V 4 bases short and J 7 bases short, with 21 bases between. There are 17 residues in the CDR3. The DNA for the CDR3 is TGTGCCAGCAGCTCCCGCCCGGGACGGCATCCGAATTCACCCCTCCACTTT. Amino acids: CASSSRPGRHPNSPLHF. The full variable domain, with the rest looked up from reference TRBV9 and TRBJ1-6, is DSGVTQTPKHLITATGQRVTLRCSPRSGDLSVYWYQQSLDQGLQFLIQYYNGEERAKGNILERFSAQQFPDLHSELNLSSLELGDSALYFCASSSRPGRHPNSPLHFGNGTRLTVT.

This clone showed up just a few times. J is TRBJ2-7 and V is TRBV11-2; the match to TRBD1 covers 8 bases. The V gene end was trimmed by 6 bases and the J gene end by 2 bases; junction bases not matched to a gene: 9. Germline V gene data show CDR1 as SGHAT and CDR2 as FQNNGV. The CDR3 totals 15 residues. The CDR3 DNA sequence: TGTGCCAGCAGGCGGCCGGGACAGGAGCCCTACGAGCAGTACTTC. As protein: CASRRPGQEPYEQYF.

CDR3 nucleotide sequence: TGTGCCAGTAGTATAGAATGGGACAGGGTTGAAAACGAGCAGTACTTC. It codes for CASSIEWDRVENEQYF. The gene calls are TRBV19 and TRBJ2-7; TRBD1 matches at 9 bases. The length of the CDR3 is 16 residues. V trimming: 0 bases; J trimming: 5 bases; junction bases outside the gene matches: 8. CDR1 and CDR2 from the germline V gene are LNHDA and SQIVND (reference sequence).

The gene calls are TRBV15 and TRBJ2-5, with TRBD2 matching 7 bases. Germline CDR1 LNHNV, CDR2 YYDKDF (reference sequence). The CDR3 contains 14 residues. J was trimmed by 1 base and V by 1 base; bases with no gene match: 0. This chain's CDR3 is CATSRGGSQETQYF. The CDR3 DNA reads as TGTGCCACCAGCAGAGGCGGGAGCCAAGAGACCCAGTACTTC.

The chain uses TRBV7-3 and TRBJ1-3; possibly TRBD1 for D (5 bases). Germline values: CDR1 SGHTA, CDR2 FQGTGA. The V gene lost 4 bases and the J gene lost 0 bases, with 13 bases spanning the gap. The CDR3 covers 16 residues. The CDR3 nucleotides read TGTGCCAGCAGCTCCGCCGGGGGGACCTCTGGAAACACCATATATTTT. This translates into CASSSAGGTSGNTIYF. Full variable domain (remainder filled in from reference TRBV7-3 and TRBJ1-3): GAGVSQTPSNKVTEKGKYVELRCDPISGHTALYWYRQSLGQGPEFLIYFQGTGAADDSGLPNDRFFAVRPEGSVSTLKIQRTERGDSAVYLCASSSAGGTSGNTIYFGEGSWLTVV.

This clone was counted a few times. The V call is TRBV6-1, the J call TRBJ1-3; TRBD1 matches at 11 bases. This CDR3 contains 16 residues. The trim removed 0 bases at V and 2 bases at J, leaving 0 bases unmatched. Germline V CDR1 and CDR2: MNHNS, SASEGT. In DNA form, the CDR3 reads TGTGCCAGCAGTGAAGCGGGACAGGGGGCTGGAAACACCATATATTTT. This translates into CASSEAGQGAGNTIYF.